The T cell receptor (beta chain) under discussion was sequenced for a study of blood T cell repertoires in COVID-19. V was clipped by 3 bases and J by 9 bases, with 8 bases between them. Germline lookup yields CDR1 DFQATT and CDR2 SNEGSKA (reference sequence). This CDR3 region has 11 residues. Measured with immunoSEQ multiplex PCR; TCRdb has only the in-frame clones, and not every one. This table holds under 250,000 clones, around nine tenths found once. V and J are TRBV20-1 and TRBJ1-4; possible D gene TRBD1, 5 bases. Source material: peripheral blood. This receptor was taken from a man aged 55 to 69 who had recovered from COVID-19. In nucleotides, the CDR3 is TGCAGTGCTAGTCAGGGCCAAAAACTGTTTTTT. Translating it yields CSASQGQKLFF.